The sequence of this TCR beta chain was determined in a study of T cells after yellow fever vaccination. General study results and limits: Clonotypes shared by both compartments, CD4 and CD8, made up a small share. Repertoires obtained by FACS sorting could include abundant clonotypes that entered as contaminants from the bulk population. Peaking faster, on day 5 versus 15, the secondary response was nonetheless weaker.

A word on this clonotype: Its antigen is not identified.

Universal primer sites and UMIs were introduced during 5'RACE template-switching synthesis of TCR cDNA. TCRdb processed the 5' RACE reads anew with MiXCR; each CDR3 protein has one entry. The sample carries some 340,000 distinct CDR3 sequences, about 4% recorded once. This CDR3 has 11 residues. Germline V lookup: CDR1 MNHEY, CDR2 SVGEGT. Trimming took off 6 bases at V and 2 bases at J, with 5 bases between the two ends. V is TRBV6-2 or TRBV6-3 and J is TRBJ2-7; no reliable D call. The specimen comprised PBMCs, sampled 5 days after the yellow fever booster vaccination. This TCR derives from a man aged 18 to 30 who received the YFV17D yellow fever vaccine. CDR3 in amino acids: CASSQTYEQYF. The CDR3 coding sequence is TGTGCCAGCAGCCAGACCTACGAGCAGTACTTC.